Below, 27 T cell receptor beta chains from the same sample are listed, as sequenced in a study of cytomegalovirus exposure and HLA in healthy donors. The PCR employed 60 Vbeta primers together with 13 Jbeta primers. TCRdb's table, derived via immunoSEQ multiplex PCR, lists solely in-frame clones and lacks some. The profile shows about 250,000 clones, 80% of them singletons. The sequenced sample consisted of PBMCs. Every receptor here comes from a girl aged 2-15 years in good health and CMV-seronegative.

The chain joins TRBV9 to TRBJ2-1, with 8 bases identical to TRBD1. The CDR3 extends over 15 amino acids. Germline values: CDR1 SGDLS, CDR2 YYNGEE. The trim removed 1 base at V and 7 bases at J, leaving 7 bases unmatched. The CDR3 sequence: CASSVQGTGFNEQFF. CDR3 bases: TGTGCCAGCAGCGTACAAGGGACAGGTTTTAATGAGCAGTTCTTC.

The chain recombines TRBV19 with TRBJ1-4, with D possibly being TRBD1 (5 bases). CDR1 is LNHDA, CDR2 SQIVND, per germline (reference sequence). This CDR3 region has 17 residues. V shed 3 bases and J shed 8 bases, with 22 bases lying between them. The CDR3 here is CASSMLSVPGVGEKLFF. The CDR3 DNA is TGTGCCAGTAGTATGCTCTCGGTTCCGGGGGTCGGGGAAAAACTGTTTTTT.

The V gene is TRBV5-1, the J gene TRBJ2-5; D might be TRBD1 (5 bases). The CDR3 contains 15 residues. Per germline, CDR1 SGHRS and CDR2 YFSETQ. V lost 3 bases and J 2 bases, leaving 14 bases between the germline ends. DNA for the CDR3: TGCGCCAGCAGCTCAACAGGACATTGGCAAGAGACCCAGTACTTC. This codes for CASSSTGHWQETQYF. The whole variable domain, filled in from reference TRBV5-1 and TRBJ2-5, reads KAGVTQTPRYLIKTRGQQVTLSCSPISGHRSVSWYQQTPGQGLQFLFEYFSETQRNKGNFPGRFSGRQFSNSRSEMNVSTLELGDSALYLCASSSTGHWQETQYFGPGTRLLVL.

CDR3 residues: CASSPLLVGLIVEQFF. The DNA for the CDR3 is TGTGCCAGCAGTCCCCTCCTGGTGGGACTGATCGTTGAGCAGTTCTTC. The V and J genes are TRBV28 and TRBJ2-1; D might be TRBD2 (6 bases). Germline lookup yields CDR1 MDHEN and CDR2 SYDVKM. The V gene lost 5 bases and the J gene lost 9 bases, with 23 bases spanning the gap. This CDR3 region has 16 residues.

The DNA of the CDR3 is TGTGCCAGCAGTTTATGGGATGGAGCCCAGCATTTT. Its protein is CASSLWDGAQHF. The rearrangement joins TRBV28 to TRBJ1-5, with D unresolved. The CDR3 has 12 amino acids. The V end was cut by 0 bases, the J end by 11 bases, with 8 bases between. Germline CDR1 MDHEN, CDR2 SYDVKM. The variable domain in full, completed from reference TRBV28 and TRBJ1-5, reads DVKVTQSSRYLVKRTGEKVFLECVQDMDHENMFWYRQDPGLGLRLIYFSYDVKMKEKGDIPEGYSVSREKKERFSLILESASTNQTSMYLCASSLWDGAQHFGDGTRLSIL.

This clone was recorded only once. The rearrangement uses TRBV7-3 and TRBJ2-4; 8 positions agree with TRBD2. This CDR3 contains 13 residues. CDR1 SGHTA and CDR2 FQGTGA come from the germline V gene. The V gene end was trimmed by 2 bases and the J gene end by 8 bases; junction bases not matched to a gene: 2. The CDR3 is CASSLLSGDIQYF. The DNA for the CDR3 is TGTGCCAGCAGCTTACTTAGCGGGGACATTCAGTACTTC.

In DNA, the CDR3 is TGTGCCTCGGGCTATGGCTACACCTTC. Translation gives CASGYGYTF. The chain is built from TRBV6-1 and TRBJ1-2; D gene ambiguous. Germline V gives CDR1 MNHNS, CDR2 SASEGT. The CDR3 runs to 9 residues. V lost 11 bases and J lost 4, with 5 bases in between.

The gene calls are TRBV28 and TRBJ2-2, with TRBD2 as a possible D gene (6 bases). V was clipped by 2 bases and J by 6 bases, with 13 bases between them. Germline V lookup: CDR1 MDHEN, CDR2 SYDVKM. The CDR3 extends over 15 amino acids. CDR3 amino acids: CASSLQGTSPGELFF. The CDR3, as DNA: TGTGCCAGCAGTTTACAAGGGACTTCCCCCGGGGAGCTGTTTTTT.

The rearrangement uses TRBV5-1 and TRBJ1-3; 10 bases agree with TRBD1. This CDR3 is 15 amino acids long. Germline V CDR1 and CDR2: SGHRS, YFSETQ. With V trimmed by 4 bases and J by 4 bases, 5 bases remained unmatched. This CDR3 is CASSRQGARGNTIYF. CDR3 nucleotides: TGCGCCAGCAGCAGACAGGGGGCGCGGGGAAACACCATATATTTT.

The gene calls are TRBV7-4 and TRBJ1-5, with a tentative D call TRBD1 (5 bases). The CDR3 covers 21 residues. Germline V gene data show CDR1 as SGHVT and CDR2 as SQSDAQ. The V end was cut by 5 bases, the J end by 1 base, with 30 bases between. As DNA, the CDR3 is TGTGCCAGCAGCCCCCGCCCCCAATGGCCGGGGGGATTAATGAGCAATCAGCCCCAGCATTTT. Translated: CASSPRPQWPGGLMSNQPQHF.

Comment on this clone: This sample also contains other DNA sequences that code for the same CDR3. J is TRBJ2-7 and V is TRBV28; D unclear. CDR3 length equals 12 residues. V was trimmed by 2 bases and J by 3 bases, leaving 5 bases between them. Germline V gene lookup returns CDR1 MDHEN and CDR2 SYDVKM. DNA of the CDR3: TGTGCCAGCAGTTTAGGCAGCTACGAGCAGTACTTC. Its translation is CASSLGSYEQYF.

The chain couples TRBV27 to TRBJ2-1, with a possible D match to TRBD2 (6 bases). There are 13 residues in the CDR3. Looked up from germline, CDR1 is MNHEY and CDR2 is SMNVEV (reference sequence). V was pared by 7 bases and J by 5 bases, with 12 bases between. The chain's CDR3 is CASTQGGHNEQFF. The CDR3 region has the DNA TGTGCCAGCACTCAGGGAGGACACAATGAGCAGTTCTTC.

The chain employs TRBV7-8 and TRBJ2-7; 7 nucleotides agree with TRBD1. J gave up 4 bases and V 1 base, and 4 bases lay outside the gene matches. Germline CDR1 SGHVS, CDR2 FQNEAQ. The CDR3 sequence is 14 residues long. The CDR3 loop is CASSLEGTDYEQYF. The CDR3 DNA reads TGTGCCAGCAGCTTAGAAGGGACAGATTACGAGCAGTACTTC.

The chain is built from TRBV12-5 and TRBJ1-1, with 7 bases identical to TRBD1. The CDR3 totals 15 residues. Trimming at V came to 9 bases and at J to 6 bases, leaving 16 bases not matched to a gene. Germline V gene data show CDR1 as LGHNT and CDR2 as FRNRAP. The CDR3 bases are TGTGCTAGCCCGGAGGGGGCCCAGGCAAACGCTGAAGCTTTCTTT. Encoded protein: CASPEGAQANAEAFF.

With respect to this clone: Sequence at one end of the junction differs from germline and may be a read error. The chain links TRBV29-1 to TRBJ2-1, with 9 bases matching TRBD1. CDR1 is SQVTM, CDR2 ANQGSEA, per germline. The CDR3 loop spans 13 amino acids. In DNA form, the CDR3 reads TGCAGCGTTGAAAGAGGGACAGGGACGCCAGCGCTCTTC. It specifies CSVERGTGTPALF.

This sequence joins TRBV9 and TRBJ2-1; TRBD2 aligns across 9 bases. Germline lookup yields CDR1 SGDLS and CDR2 YYNGEE. With 0 bases clipped from V and 2 bases from J, the junction kept 15 bases outside the gene matches. This CDR3 contains 20 residues. The CDR3 sequence: CASSVGLGISGSSAYNEQFF. The CDR3 DNA reads TGTGCCAGCAGCGTAGGCCTGGGGATTAGCGGGAGTTCGGCCTACAATGAGCAGTTCTTC. Drawing the rest from reference TRBV9 and TRBJ2-1, the complete variable domain is DSGVTQTPKHLITATGQRVTLRCSPRSGDLSVYWYQQSLDQGLQFLIQYYNGEERAKGNILERFSAQQFPDLHSELNLSSLELGDSALYFCASSVGLGISGSSAYNEQFFGPGTRLTVL.

To note about this clone: This same CDR3 is encoded by further DNA sequences in the sample. The J gene is TRBJ1-5, the V gene TRBV28; D is unclear. Trimming cost V 4 bases and J 0 bases, with 7 bases left between them. Germline V gene lookup returns CDR1 MDHEN and CDR2 SYDVKM. CDR3 length: 14 amino acids. This chain's CDR3 is CASSSGYSNQPQHF. The CDR3 nucleotides read TGTGCCAGCAGTTCCGGTTATAGCAATCAGCCCCAGCATTTT.

The chain employs TRBV4-2 and TRBJ2-3; tentatively, D is TRBD1 (6 bases). V lost 3 bases and J lost 6, with 22 bases in between. Germline V lookup: CDR1 LGHNA, CDR2 YNFKEQ. The CDR3 has 17 amino acids. The CDR3 spells CASSHHSGAHRGDTQYF. DNA of the CDR3: TGTGCCAGCAGCCATCATTCAGGGGCCCACCGCGGGGATACGCAGTATTTT.

The chain employs TRBV5-1 and TRBJ2-1, with 8 bases matching TRBD1. The germline V gene encodes CDR1 SGHRS and CDR2 YFSETQ. The CDR3 has 15 amino acids. The trim removed 0 bases at V and 7 bases at J, leaving 6 bases unmatched. The CDR3 loop reads CASSLAGTGGNEQFF. The CDR3 DNA follows: TGCGCCAGCAGCTTGGCCGGAACAGGGGGGAATGAGCAGTTCTTC.

The CDR3 DNA reads TGCGCCAGCAGCATCCGCCGGGGTGAAAAACTGTTTTTT. Translating it yields CASSIRRGEKLFF. This sequence joins TRBV5-1 and TRBJ1-4; no definite D call. Germline assignment: CDR1 SGHRS and CDR2 YFSETQ. The V end lost 4 bases, the J end lost 7 bases, and 11 bases lay between the germline ends. The CDR3 runs to 13 residues.

The chain links TRBV9 to TRBJ1-2; possible D gene TRBD1, 6 bases. Trimming pared 4 bases from V and 5 bases from J, leaving 21 bases between. This CDR3 spans 16 amino acids. The germline CDR1 and CDR2 sequences are SGDLS and YYNGEE. CDR3 DNA: TGTGCCAGCAGCCAAGCCGGGACATTAGCATTATATGGCTACACCTTC. Protein sequence: CASSQAGTLALYGYTF.

The rearrangement joins TRBV5-4 to TRBJ2-5, with TRBD1 as a possible D gene (5 bases). This CDR3 spans 15 amino acids. Trimming took off 0 bases at V and 5 bases at J, with 14 bases between the two ends. CDR1 SGHNT and CDR2 YYREEE come from the germline V gene (reference sequence). CDR3 amino acids: CASSLGLGALETQYF. The CDR3 region has the DNA TGTGCCAGCAGCTTGGGGCTAGGGGCTCTGGAGACCCAGTACTTC.

V is TRBV6-1 and J is TRBJ1-2; D is unclear. Germline CDR1 MNHNS, CDR2 SASEGT. This CDR3 has 15 residues. V lost 5 bases to trimming and J lost 2 bases, with 15 bases between them. As DNA, the CDR3 is TGTGCCAGCAGTCCTTCCCGAGACTCAAACTATGGCTACACCTTC. Amino acids: CASSPSRDSNYGYTF.

This chain connects TRBV13 to TRBJ1-3, with unresolved D. CDR3 size: 16 residues. Germline CDR1 and CDR2: PRHDT and FYEKMQ (reference sequence). Trimming removed 4 bases from V and 4 bases from J, with 17 bases in between. CDR3 amino acids: CASSSPEDAAGNTIYF. CDR3 coding DNA: TGTGCCAGCAGCTCACCCGAGGATGCGGCAGGAAACACCATATATTTT.

In this sample, this clone turned up once. The chain carries TRBV5-6 and TRBJ1-5; D unclear. V shed 2 bases and J shed 4 bases, with 10 bases lying between them. Looked up from germline, CDR1 is SGHDT and CDR2 is YYEEEE. This CDR3 region has 14 residues. In DNA, the CDR3 is TGTGCCAGCAGCTTCGGTGCGGGGAATCAGCCCCAGCATTTT. Its translation: CASSFGAGNQPQHF.

This chain joins TRBV5-1 and TRBJ2-1, with D perhaps TRBD2 (5 bases). The CDR3 runs to 14 residues. Per germline, CDR1 SGHRS and CDR2 YFSETQ. V lost 9 bases, J lost 7 bases, and 20 bases lay in between. CDR3 amino acids: CANLSTGMRNEQFF. The CDR3, as DNA: TGCGCCAATTTGTCAACCGGGATGAGGAATGAGCAGTTCTTC.

The chain has TRBV28 and TRBJ2-7; D unresolved. Germline V gene sequence: CDR1 MDHEN, CDR2 SYDVKM. Trimming took 3 bases from V and 5 from J, leaving 11 bases between them. This CDR3 is 13 amino acids long. This CDR3 is CASSFHSTHEQYF. DNA of the CDR3: TGTGCCAGCAGTTTTCATAGCACCCACGAGCAGTACTTC.